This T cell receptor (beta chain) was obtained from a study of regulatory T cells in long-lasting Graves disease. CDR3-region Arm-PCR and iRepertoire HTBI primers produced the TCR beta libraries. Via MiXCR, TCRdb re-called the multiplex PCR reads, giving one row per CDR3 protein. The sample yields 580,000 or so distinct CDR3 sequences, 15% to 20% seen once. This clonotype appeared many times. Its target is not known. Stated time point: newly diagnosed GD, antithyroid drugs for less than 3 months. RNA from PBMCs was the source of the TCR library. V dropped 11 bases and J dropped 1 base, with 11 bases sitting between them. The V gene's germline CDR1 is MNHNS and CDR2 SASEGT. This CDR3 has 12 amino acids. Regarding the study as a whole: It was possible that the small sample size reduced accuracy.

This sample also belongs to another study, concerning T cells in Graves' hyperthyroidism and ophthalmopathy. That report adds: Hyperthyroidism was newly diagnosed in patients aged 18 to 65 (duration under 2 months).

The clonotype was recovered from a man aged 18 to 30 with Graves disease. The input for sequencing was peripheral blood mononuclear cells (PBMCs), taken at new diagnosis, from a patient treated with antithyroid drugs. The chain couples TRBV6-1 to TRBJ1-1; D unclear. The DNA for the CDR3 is TGTGCCCACCCCGGAGGGAACACTGAAGCTTTCTTT. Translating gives CAHPGGNTEAFF.